The entry below describes one TCR beta chain. Its matching antigen is unknown. The source of the sample is a study of radiotherapy plus CTLA-4 blockade in lung cancer. Across the study: Objective responses occurred in around 20% of patients; roughly 30% had disease control. Findings and limits, study-wide: Following radiotherapy plus ipilimumab, tumor-derived TCR clones expanded in the blood.

Patients with chemo-refractory metastatic non-small-cell lung cancer received focal radiation plus CTLA-4 blockade with ipilimumab. The CDR3 is 12 amino acids. V lost 2 bases and J 8 bases, leaving 9 bases between the germline ends. Germline loops: CDR1 SGHTA, CDR2 FQGNSA. Sequenced by immunoSEQ multiplex PCR; TCRdb stores in-frame clones only, minus some. The table records under 95,000 clones, around 79% of them present only once. The sequence was obtained from a human donor with non-small cell lung cancer whose response to radiotherapy plus ipilimumab could not be evaluated. Some clones in this sample may be carry-over from other donors' samples. The V gene is TRBV7-2, the J gene TRBJ1-2, with D maybe TRBD1 (5 bases). Sequenced here: peripheral blood, sampled from a patient treated with radiotherapy plus ipilimumab. The CDR3 bases are TGTGCCAGCAGCTTATACGGGGGAGGCTACACCTTC. Translating gives CASSLYGGGYTF.